This T cell receptor (beta chain) was observed in a study of cytomegalovirus exposure and HLA in healthy donors. PCR involved 60 Vbeta and 13 Jbeta primers. Sequenced by immunoSEQ multiplex PCR; TCRdb stores in-frame clones only, minus some. This table has tens of thousands of clones, about 77% appearing once. Nominal health characterized the donors when sampled, though unrecorded immune exposures were likely. Findings and limits, study-wide: For most TCR sequences rarity was the rule, although some public TCRs occurred in many donors.

Details on this clone: Its antigen is unknown.

This clonotype was sampled from a male donor in good health and CMV-seropositive. Material for sequencing was PBMCs.

The CDR3 here is CASSLGRSATYEQYF. Written as DNA, the CDR3 is TGTGCCAGCAGCTTGGGTAGGAGCGCAACCTACGAGCAGTACTTC. The gene calls are TRBV5-4 and TRBJ2-7; D remains unclear. This CDR3 region has 15 residues. Germline CDR1 reads SGHNT; CDR2 reads YYREEE (reference sequence). V was trimmed by 0 bases and J by 2 bases, leaving 12 bases between them.